The present entry profiles one T cell receptor beta chain with its context. The sample comes from a study of blood T cell repertoires in COVID-19. V dropped 10 bases and J dropped 7 bases, with 23 bases sitting between them. Germline V CDR1 and CDR2: LNHDA, SQIVND (reference sequence). This CDR3 has 15 amino acids. Generated by immunoSEQ multiplex PCR, the TCRdb table keeps only in-frame clones and is missing some. Of approximately 300,000 clones listed, 90% were seen once; the top ten hold approximately 4.1%. Sequencing input: PBMCs or T cells enriched from blood (not recorded which). V and J are TRBV19 and TRBJ1-5, with a tentative D call TRBD1 (6 bases). This sequence was found in a woman in her 30s who had been exposed to COVID-19. The CDR3 DNA sequence: TGTGCCACCAAAACTCCCCGGACAGAGGGGCAGCCCCAGCATTTT. It is translated as CATKTPRTEGQPQHF.